Each of the 23 T cell receptor beta chains below was sequenced from the same sample in a study of T cells after yellow fever vaccination (dated by TCRdb to about 2019). Library preparation employed 5' RACE. These reads were obtained on an Illumina NovaSeq 6000. Clones were called with MiXCR by TCRdb after fastp trimmed the public reads at Q25, and only in-frame beta chains were retained. Each record represents a unique CDR3 protein, reported with the most common genes and DNA among its rows. This sample comprises some 200,000 distinct CDR3 sequences, about 3% of them detected only once. Of the sample, roughly 3.2% falls within the top ten clones. The sample's treatment or condition label, decoded: live attenuated yellow fever vaccine strain. The material was CD4+ T cells sorted from PBMCs, obtained 10 days after the yellow fever booster vaccination. Receptors were obtained from a young man who received the YFV17D yellow fever vaccine.

The V gene is TRBV13, the J gene TRBJ2-7; D remains ambiguous. Trimming stripped 1 base from V and 3 bases from J, with 10 bases between. The CDR3 has 14 residues. Germline loops: CDR1 PRHDT, CDR2 FYEKMQ (reference sequence). The CDR3 DNA reads as TGTGCCAGCAGCTTAGCTCAGAAAGTCTACGAGCAGTACTTC. This translates into CASSLAQKVYEQYF.

This chain uses TRBV5-4 with TRBJ1-4; a weak D match, TRBD1 (5 bases). CDR3 size: 14 residues. Trimming took 3 bases from V and 3 from J, leaving 9 bases between them. Per germline, CDR1 SGHNT and CDR2 YYREEE (reference sequence). The CDR3 bases are TGTGCCAGCAGCTCCCGGGACCCTAATGAAAAACTGTTTTTT. Amino acids: CASSSRDPNEKLFF.

Many counts were recorded for this clonotype. The chain joins TRBV10-3 to TRBJ2-2, with 11 positions matching TRBD2. The CDR3 consists of 17 residues. Germline V CDR1 and CDR2: ENHRY, SYGVKD. V trimming: 7 bases; J trimming: 2 bases; junction bases outside the gene matches: 9. CDR3 residues: CAIKSLAGGPNTGELFF. DNA of the CDR3: TGTGCCATCAAGAGCCTAGCGGGGGGCCCAAACACCGGGGAGCTGTTTTTT.

At least ten counts were recorded for this clonotype. One end of the junction varies from germline; a read error may be responsible. The V call is TRBV5-1, the J call TRBJ1-1; 7 bases line up with TRBD1. CDR3 length: 14 residues. Germline V gene lookup returns CDR1 SGHRS and CDR2 YFSETQ. CDR3 bases: TGTGCCAGCAGTTCCGGGACAGCGAACACTGAAGCTTTCTTT. As protein: CASSSGTANTEAFF.

This clonotype was seen repeatedly, ten times or more. The V call is TRBV7-2, the J call TRBJ1-5, with D uncertain. CDR1 and CDR2 (germline): SGHTA, FQGNSA. The CDR3 has 15 residues. Trimming removed 6 bases from V and 3 bases from J, with 15 bases in between. For the CDR3, the DNA is TGTGCCAGCAGTAACGGGGTTCAGCTCAATCAGCCCCAGCATTTT. This sequence encodes CASSNGVQLNQPQHF. Based on the CDR3 plus reference TRBV7-2 and TRBJ1-5, the full variable domain is GAGVSQSPSNKVTEKGKDVELRCDPISGHTALYWYRQSLGQGLEFLIYFQGNSAPDKSGLPSDRFSAERTGGSVSTLTIQRTQQEDSAVYLCASSNGVQLNQPQHFGDGTRLSIL.

The chain links TRBV10-3 to TRBJ2-3; 8 bases line up with TRBD1. V shed 2 bases, J shed 1 base, and the junction held 5 bases outside the gene matches. The CDR3 runs to 16 residues. Germline V gives CDR1 ENHRY, CDR2 SYGVKD. The CDR3: CAISERQGSGTDTQYF. The CDR3 bases are TGTGCCATCAGTGAGAGACAGGGGTCTGGCACAGATACGCAGTATTTT.

The rearrangement joins TRBV28 to TRBJ1-2; tentative D call: TRBD1 (5 bases). CDR1 and CDR2 from the germline V gene are MDHEN and SYDVKM. The CDR3 extends over 15 amino acids. With 7 bases removed from V and 5 bases from J, the gap between germline ends came to 20 bases. The CDR3 loop is CASTSGGTYLYGYTF. The CDR3 DNA follows: TGTGCCAGCACCTCGGGGGGGACTTATCTTTATGGCTACACCTTC.

This clonotype has ten or more counts. The rearrangement links TRBV20-1 to TRBJ1-1, with D possibly TRBD1 on 5 matching bases. Trimming cost V 6 bases and J 1 base, with 12 bases left between them. Germline loops: CDR1 DFQATT, CDR2 SNEGSKA (reference sequence). The CDR3 has 13 residues. The CDR3 DNA reads TGCAGTGCCTTGGGACGGACGAACACTGAAGCTTTCTTT. Translated: CSALGRTNTEAFF.

This clonotype was seen at least ten times. The V gene is TRBV5-1, the J gene TRBJ2-7; unclear D gene. Trimming stripped 0 bases from V and 1 base from J, with 8 bases between. CDR1 is SGHRS, CDR2 YFSETQ, per germline. The CDR3 covers 14 residues. CDR3 sequence reads: CASSLERVSYEQYF. The CDR3 DNA is TGCGCCAGCAGCTTGGAAAGGGTATCCTACGAGCAGTACTTC. The variable domain in full, completed from reference TRBV5-1 and TRBJ2-7, reads KAGVTQTPRYLIKTRGQQVTLSCSPISGHRSVSWYQQTPGQGLQFLFEYFSETQRNKGNFPGRFSGRQFSNSRSEMNVSTLELGDSALYLCASSLERVSYEQYFGPGTRLTVT.

Many counts were recorded for this clonotype. The chain is built from TRBV5-1 and TRBJ2-3; tentative D call: TRBD1 (6 bases). Germline CDR1 SGHRS, CDR2 YFSETQ. Trimming removed 0 bases from V and 3 bases from J, with 14 bases in between. The CDR3 contains 16 residues. In DNA form, the CDR3 reads TGCGCCAGCAGCTTGGGACAGGTAACCGGGACAGATACGCAGTATTTT. Amino acids: CASSLGQVTGTDTQYF.

This clonotype occurred many times. CDR3 coding DNA: TGTGCCAGCAGCCCCTCTTGGATTAACTATGGCTACACCTTC. It specifies CASSPSWINYGYTF. This chain links TRBV7-9 with TRBJ1-2; D is ambiguous. The V gene lost 5 bases and the J gene lost 1 base, with 11 bases spanning the gap. The CDR3 runs to 14 residues. The germline V gene encodes CDR1 SEHNR and CDR2 FQNEAQ (reference sequence).

There are many counts of this clonotype. The chain uses TRBV4-3 and TRBJ1-2; no definite D call. V was clipped by 0 bases and J by 5 bases, with 13 bases between them. Germline V CDR1 and CDR2: LGHNA, YSLEER. CDR3 size: 15 residues. CDR3 protein: CASSQDWSAGYGYTF. The CDR3, as DNA: TGCGCCAGCAGCCAAGATTGGTCGGCGGGGTATGGCTACACCTTC.

The chain carries TRBV10-3 and TRBJ2-5, with 15 bases that match TRBD2. Germline values: CDR1 ENHRY, CDR2 SYGVKD. The length of the CDR3 is 17 residues. V gave up 2 bases and J gave up 5 bases; unmatched junction bases: 6. CDR3 nucleotide sequence: TGTGCCATCAGTGAGACCTCCGGGACTAGCGGGAGGGAGACCCAGTACTTC. Its protein product is CAISETSGTSGRETQYF.

V gene TRBV9 combines with J gene TRBJ2-1; 10 bases align to TRBD2. The CDR3 runs to 17 residues. With V trimmed by 5 bases and J by 0 bases, 8 bases remained unmatched. Per germline, CDR1 SGDLS and CDR2 YYNGEE. DNA of the CDR3: TGTGCCAGCAGTTTTAGCGGGGGGCAGAGCTCCTACAATGAGCAGTTCTTC. This sequence encodes CASSFSGGQSSYNEQFF.

The genes are TRBV7-2 and TRBJ2-5; possible D gene TRBD2, 5 bases. Trimming removed 1 base from V and 5 bases from J, with 11 bases in between. The CDR3 consists of 14 residues. Germline V gene sequence: CDR1 SGHTA, CDR2 FQGNSA. CDR3 sequence (DNA): TGTGCCAGCAGCTTAGGGACGGAGGTTGAGACCCAGTACTTC. This encodes CASSLGTEVETQYF. Supplemented by reference TRBV7-2 and TRBJ2-5, the full variable domain reads GAGVSQSPSNKVTEKGKDVELRCDPISGHTALYWYRQSLGQGLEFLIYFQGNSAPDKSGLPSDRFSAERTGGSVSTLTIQRTQQEDSAVYLCASSLGTEVETQYFGPGTRLLVL.

Ten or more counts support this clonotype. The chain uses TRBV24-1 and TRBJ1-5; D ambiguous. Germline CDR1 and CDR2: KGHDR and SFDVKD. This CDR3 is 17 amino acids long. Trimming removed 0 bases from V and 3 bases from J, with 14 bases in between. CDR3 residues: CATSDLLGRSYNQPQHF. The CDR3 coding sequence is TGTGCCACCAGTGATTTGCTAGGGCGGTCTTACAATCAGCCCCAGCATTTT.

This clonotype was detected ten times or more. The J gene is TRBJ2-1, the V gene TRBV18; 8 bases match TRBD2. V lost 8 bases and J lost 10; bases outside the gene matches: 7. This CDR3 has 12 amino acids. Germline loops: CDR1 KGHSH, CDR2 LQKENI. The CDR3 nucleotides read TGTGCCAGCCGGCGGGGGGCCGAAGAGCAGTTCTTC. Its translation: CASRRGAEEQFF.

Of note for this clonotype: Germline and junction disagree at one end, which may indicate a read error. The chain is built from TRBV20-1 and TRBJ2-3, with D perhaps assigned TRBD1 or TRBD2 (5 bases each). Germline assignment: CDR1 DFQATT and CDR2 SNEGSKA (reference sequence). The CDR3 covers 11 residues. For the CDR3, the DNA is TGCAGTGCTAGAGGCCCGGGACGCCCCGATTTT. It codes for CSARGPGRPDF.

The V gene is TRBV12-3 or TRBV12-4, the J gene TRBJ1-1; maybe TRBD1 (6 bases). V shed 5 bases and J shed 5 bases, with 15 bases lying between them. The CDR3 extends over 14 amino acids. CDR3 amino acids: CASSPPQGRTEAFF. For the CDR3, the DNA is TGTGCCAGCAGTCCGCCACAGGGTCGGACTGAAGCTTTCTTT.

This clonotype was seen only a few times. The chain recombines TRBV4-2 with TRBJ1-2; D gene uncertain. CDR1 is LGHNA and CDR2 is YNFKEQ in the germline V gene. V lost 4 bases and J lost 2, with 17 bases in between. This CDR3 spans 16 amino acids. The CDR3 DNA reads as TGTGCCAGCAGCCCGTACCTAGATCAGGTGAACTATGGCTACACCTTC. It is translated as CASSPYLDQVNYGYTF.

The chain carries TRBV10-3 and TRBJ1-6; 9 bases map to TRBD1. The ends lost 5 bases at V and 7 bases at J; junction bases unmatched: 3. The CDR3 runs 14 residues. Germline V lookup: CDR1 ENHRY, CDR2 SYGVKD. CDR3 in amino acids: CAISRQGENSPLHF. The CDR3 bases are TGTGCCATCAGTCGACAGGGGGAGAATTCACCCCTCCACTTT.

This clonotype was counted at least ten times. The V call is TRBV18, the J call TRBJ2-3; TRBD2 aligns across 8 bases. This CDR3 comprises 15 residues. Germline CDR1 reads KGHSH; CDR2 reads LQKENI. With V trimmed by 5 bases and J by 5 bases, 9 bases remained unmatched. The DNA for the CDR3 is TGTGCCAGCTCAGTCCAGCGGGGGAAAGGAGATACGCAGTATTTT. Translated, it gives CASSVQRGKGDTQYF.

This clonotype showed up many times. The chain uses TRBV28 and TRBJ1-4; 9 nucleotides line up with TRBD1. CDR3 length: 12 amino acids. Germline V gene sequence: CDR1 MDHEN, CDR2 SYDVKM. The trim removed 7 bases at V and 8 bases at J, leaving 2 bases unmatched. The CDR3: CASIDRGEKLFF. In DNA, the CDR3 is TGTGCCAGCATAGACAGGGGGGAAAAACTGTTTTTT.